This record concerns one TCR beta chain sequence. Its specificity is unknown. This sample is drawn from a study of shared clonotypes between healthy human individuals. Germline CDR1 is MGHRA and CDR2 is YSYEKL. This CDR3 region has 15 residues. Trimming took off 0 bases at V and 4 bases at J, with 13 bases between the two ends. Profiling relied on immunoSEQ multiplex PCR, and the TCRdb table lists in-frame clones only, not all of them. The sample has about 2.5 million clones; around 92% are singletons. Study-level results: With few donors, the genetic and exposure-history diversity represented was limited.

The chain recombines TRBV4-1 with TRBJ2-7; TRBD2 might be the D (5 bases). Sequencing was carried out using naive CD4+ T cells from PBMCs. Subset: CD45RA+ positively selected. This TCR was sampled from a man aged 18 to 29 in good health. Some clones in this sample may be carry-over from other donors' samples. In nucleotides, the CDR3 is TGCGCCAGCAGCCAAGATCTAAGCGGCCCATACGAGCAGTACTTC. It codes for CASSQDLSGPYEQYF.